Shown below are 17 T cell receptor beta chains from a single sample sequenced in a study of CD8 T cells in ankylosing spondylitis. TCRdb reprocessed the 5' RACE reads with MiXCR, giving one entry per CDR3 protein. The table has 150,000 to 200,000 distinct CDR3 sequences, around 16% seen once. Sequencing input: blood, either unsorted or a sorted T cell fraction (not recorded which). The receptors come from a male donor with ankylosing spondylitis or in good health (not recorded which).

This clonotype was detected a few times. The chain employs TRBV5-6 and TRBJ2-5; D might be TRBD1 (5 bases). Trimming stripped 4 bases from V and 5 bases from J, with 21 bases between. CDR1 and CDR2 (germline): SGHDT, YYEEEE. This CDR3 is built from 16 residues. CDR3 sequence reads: CASSIQYGQGFETQYF. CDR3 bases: TGTGCCAGCAGCATACAGTATGGGCAGGGATTTGAGACCCAGTACTTC.

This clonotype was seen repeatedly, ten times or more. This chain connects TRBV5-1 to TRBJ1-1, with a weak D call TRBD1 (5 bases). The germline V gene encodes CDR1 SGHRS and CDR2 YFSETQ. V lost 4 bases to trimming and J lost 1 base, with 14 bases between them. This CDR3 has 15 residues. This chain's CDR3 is CASSKDIVSNTEAFF. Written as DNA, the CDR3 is TGCGCCAGCAGCAAGGACATAGTTTCGAACACTGAAGCTTTCTTT.

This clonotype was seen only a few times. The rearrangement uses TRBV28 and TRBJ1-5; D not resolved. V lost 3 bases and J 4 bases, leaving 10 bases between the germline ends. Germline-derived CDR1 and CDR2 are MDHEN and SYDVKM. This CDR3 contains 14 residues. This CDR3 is CASSLGGRNQPQHF. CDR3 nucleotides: TGTGCCAGCAGTTTGGGCGGGCGGAATCAGCCCCAGCATTTT.

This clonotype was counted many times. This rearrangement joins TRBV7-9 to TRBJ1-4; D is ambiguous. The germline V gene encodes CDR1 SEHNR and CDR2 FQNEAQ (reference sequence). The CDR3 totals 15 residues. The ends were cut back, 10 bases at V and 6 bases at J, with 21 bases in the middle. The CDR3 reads CAIHSETEKDEKLFF. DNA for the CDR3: TGTGCCATACACTCCGAGACGGAAAAAGATGAAAAACTGTTTTTT.

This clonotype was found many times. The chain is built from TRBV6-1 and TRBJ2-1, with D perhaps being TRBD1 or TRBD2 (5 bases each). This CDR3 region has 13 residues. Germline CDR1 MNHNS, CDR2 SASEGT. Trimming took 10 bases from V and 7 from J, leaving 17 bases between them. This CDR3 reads CATRSGPSNEQFF. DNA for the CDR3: TGTGCCACCCGGTCGGGGCCTAGTAATGAGCAGTTCTTC.

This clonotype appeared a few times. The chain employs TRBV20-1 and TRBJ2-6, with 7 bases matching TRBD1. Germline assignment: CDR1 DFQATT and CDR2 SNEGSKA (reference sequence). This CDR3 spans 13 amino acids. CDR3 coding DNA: TGCGGGTTAACAGGGGCTGGGGCCAACGTCCTGACTTTC. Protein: CGLTGAGANVLTF.

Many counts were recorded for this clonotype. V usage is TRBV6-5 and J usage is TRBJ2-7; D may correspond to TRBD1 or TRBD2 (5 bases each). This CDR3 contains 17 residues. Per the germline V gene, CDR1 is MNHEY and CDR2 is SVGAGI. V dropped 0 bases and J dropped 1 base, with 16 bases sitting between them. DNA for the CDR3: TGTGCCAGCAGTTACTCGGTGAGGGGCCTTGATTCCTACGAGCAGTACTTC. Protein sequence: CASSYSVRGLDSYEQYF.

In DNA form, the CDR3 reads TGTGCCAGCAGTCCAACCGCGGGAGGGGTCGTAAGGGGAGAGACCCAGTACTTC. Encoded protein: CASSPTAGGVVRGETQYF. The chain couples TRBV12-3 or TRBV12-4 to TRBJ2-5, with 9 bases matching TRBD2. J gave up 4 bases and V 5 bases, and 17 bases lay outside the gene matches. The CDR3 is 18 residues long.

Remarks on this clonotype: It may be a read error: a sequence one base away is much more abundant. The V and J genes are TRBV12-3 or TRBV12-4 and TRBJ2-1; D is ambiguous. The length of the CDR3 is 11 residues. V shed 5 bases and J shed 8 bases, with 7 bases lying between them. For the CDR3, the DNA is TGTGCCAGCAGTCGGGCCGATGAGCAGTTCTTC. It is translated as CASSRADEQFF.

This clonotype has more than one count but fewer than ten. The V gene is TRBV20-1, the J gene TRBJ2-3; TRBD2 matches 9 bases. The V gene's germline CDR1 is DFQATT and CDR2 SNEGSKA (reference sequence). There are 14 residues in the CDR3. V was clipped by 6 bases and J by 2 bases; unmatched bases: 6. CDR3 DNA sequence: TGCAGTGCCCCGACTAGCGGAGTCACAGATACGCAGTATTTT. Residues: CSAPTSGVTDTQYF.

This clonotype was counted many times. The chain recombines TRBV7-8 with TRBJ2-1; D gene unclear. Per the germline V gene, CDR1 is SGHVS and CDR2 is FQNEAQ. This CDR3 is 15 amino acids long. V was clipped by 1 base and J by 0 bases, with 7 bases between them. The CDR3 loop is CASSLVSYSYNEQFF. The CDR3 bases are TGTGCCAGCAGCTTAGTATCTTACTCCTACAATGAGCAGTTCTTC.

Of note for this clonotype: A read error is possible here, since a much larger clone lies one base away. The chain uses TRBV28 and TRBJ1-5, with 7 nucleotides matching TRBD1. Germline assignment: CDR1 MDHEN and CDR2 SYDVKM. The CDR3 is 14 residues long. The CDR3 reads CASRRDSYNQSQHF. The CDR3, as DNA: TGTGCCAGCAGGCGGGACAGCTACAATCAGTCCCAGCATTTT.

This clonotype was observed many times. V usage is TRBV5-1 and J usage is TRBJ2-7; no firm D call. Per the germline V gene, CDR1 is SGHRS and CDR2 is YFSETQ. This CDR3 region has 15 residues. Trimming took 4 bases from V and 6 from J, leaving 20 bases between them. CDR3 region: CASSPSRFFNGEQYF. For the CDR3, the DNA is TGCGCCAGCAGCCCGAGCCGGTTTTTCAACGGCGAGCAGTACTTC.

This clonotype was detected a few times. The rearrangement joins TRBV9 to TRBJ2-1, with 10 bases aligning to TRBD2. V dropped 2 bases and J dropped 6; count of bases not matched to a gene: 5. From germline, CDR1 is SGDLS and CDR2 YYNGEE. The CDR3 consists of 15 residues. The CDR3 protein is CASSVASGRGNEQFF. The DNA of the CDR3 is TGTGCCAGCAGCGTCGCTAGCGGGAGAGGCAATGAGCAGTTCTTC.

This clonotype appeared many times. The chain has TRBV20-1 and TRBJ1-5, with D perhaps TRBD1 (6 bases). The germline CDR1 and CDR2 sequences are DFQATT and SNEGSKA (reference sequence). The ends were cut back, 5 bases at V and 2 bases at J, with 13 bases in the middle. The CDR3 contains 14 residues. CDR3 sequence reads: CSAARGQGNQPQHF. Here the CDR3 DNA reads TGCAGTGCTGCGCGGGGGCAGGGCAATCAGCCCCAGCATTTT.

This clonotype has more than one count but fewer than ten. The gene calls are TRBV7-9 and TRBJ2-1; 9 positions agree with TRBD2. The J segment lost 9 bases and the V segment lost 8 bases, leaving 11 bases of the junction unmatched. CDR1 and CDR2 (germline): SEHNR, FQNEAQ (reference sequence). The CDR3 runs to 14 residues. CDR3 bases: TGTGCCAGCCCCGGGCGGGAGGGCCATCGTGAGCAGTTCTTC. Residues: CASPGREGHREQFF. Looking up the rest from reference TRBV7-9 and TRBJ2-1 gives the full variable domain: DTGVSQNPRHKITKRGQNVTFRCDPISEHNRLYWYRQTLGQGPEFLTYFQNEAQLEKSRLLSDRFSAERPKGSFSTLEIQRTEQGDSAMYLCASPGREGHREQFFGPGTRLTVL.

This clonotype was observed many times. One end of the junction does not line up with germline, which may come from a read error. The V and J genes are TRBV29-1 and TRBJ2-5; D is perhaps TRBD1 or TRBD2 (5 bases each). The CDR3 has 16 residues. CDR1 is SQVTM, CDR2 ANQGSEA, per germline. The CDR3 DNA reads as TGCACCGTTTTAGGGCCTCCGGGACGGAGACAAGAGACCCAGTACTTC. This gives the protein CTVLGPPGRRQETQYF.